This T cell receptor (beta chain) was identified in a study of blood T cell repertoires in COVID-19. Study details: Italy, Spain and the United States were the sources of the convalescent and acute COVID-19 samples. PBMCs, B-cell-depleted T cells, or T cells were the source of the cDNA or gDNA that made up the material.

Original analysis: From reference gene primer amplification, estimates of nucleated cell counts were derived. Generated by immunoSEQ multiplex PCR, the TCRdb table keeps only in-frame clones and is missing some. Clone size and V and J calls were adopted from that table, with D and trimming inferred from the DNA. The sample includes approximately 78,000 clones, just over 90% of them seen just once. Trimming removed 2 bases at V and 5 bases at J, with 12 bases between. CDR1 is SEHNR and CDR2 is FQNEAQ in the germline V gene (reference sequence). The CDR3 runs 14 residues. Recruited during active infection, patients (from Seattle) were subsequently followed longitudinally.

V and J are TRBV7-9 and TRBJ2-5; D is unclear. Sample: peripheral blood. This TCR derives from a man between 50 and 59 years old with COVID-19, enrolled during active disease. CDR3 in DNA: TGTGCCAGCAGCTTACGCTCTGTGAGGGAGACCCAGTACTTC. Translation gives CASSLRSVRETQYF.